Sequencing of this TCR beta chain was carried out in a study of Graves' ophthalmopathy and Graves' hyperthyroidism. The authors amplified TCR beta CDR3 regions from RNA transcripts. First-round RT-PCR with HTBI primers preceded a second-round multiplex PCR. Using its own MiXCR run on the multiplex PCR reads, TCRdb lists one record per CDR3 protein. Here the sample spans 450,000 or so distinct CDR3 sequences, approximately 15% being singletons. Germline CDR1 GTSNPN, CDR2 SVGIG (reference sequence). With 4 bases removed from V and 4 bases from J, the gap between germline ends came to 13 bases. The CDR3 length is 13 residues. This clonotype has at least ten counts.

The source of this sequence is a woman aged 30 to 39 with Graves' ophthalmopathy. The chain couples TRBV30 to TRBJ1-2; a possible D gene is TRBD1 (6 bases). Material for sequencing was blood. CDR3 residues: CAWTRKTGYGYTF. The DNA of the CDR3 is TGTGCCTGGACCCGAAAGACAGGCTATGGCTACACCTTC.